This entry lists 26 T cell receptor beta chains sequenced from one sample in a study of shared clonotypes between healthy human individuals. Clones were sequenced by immunoSEQ multiplex PCR, and TCRdb holds only the in-frame ones, with some missing. Of over a million clones in the sample, around 76% were seen once. Sequencing was carried out using memory CD4+ T cells sorted from blood. The sample's subset: CD45RA-negative fraction. All receptors derive from a man aged 18 to 30 in good health.

A word on this clone: The same CDR3 can be traced to other DNA sequences in this sample. The gene calls are TRBV6-5 and TRBJ2-7; 7 bases are a match to TRBD2. Germline V CDR1 and CDR2: MNHEY, SVGAGI. V dropped 6 bases and J dropped 7; count of bases not matched to a gene: 9. This CDR3 comprises 13 residues. The CDR3 sequence: CASSPLGGVEQYF. The CDR3 DNA is TGTGCCAGCAGCCCGTTGGGGGGGGTAGAGCAGTACTTC.

This clone appeared a few times. This chain joins TRBV10-3 and TRBJ2-3; D is unclear. V lost 3 bases and J lost 1, with 14 bases in between. The CDR3 extends over 16 amino acids. Germline CDR1 and CDR2: ENHRY and SYGVKD. The CDR3 loop is CAISENPAKGTDTQYF. CDR3 bases: TGTGCCATCAGTGAAAACCCAGCCAAGGGCACAGATACGCAGTATTTT.

Comments on this clone: At the DNA level, this CDR3 is encoded by other sequences in the same sample as well. The chain has TRBV9 and TRBJ2-7; D is perhaps TRBD1 (6 bases). Per the germline V gene, CDR1 is SGDLS and CDR2 is YYNGEE. The CDR3 runs to 14 residues. V was cut by 0 bases and J by 1 base, with 8 bases left in between. CDR3 sequence: CASSVDRGSYEQYF. CDR3 nucleotide sequence: TGTGCCAGCAGCGTAGATAGGGGGTCCTACGAGCAGTACTTC.

The chain joins TRBV7-8 to TRBJ2-5, with 10 bases matching TRBD2. The CDR3 covers 15 residues. The V segment lost 5 bases and the J segment 2 bases; nucleotides outside the gene matches: 5. Germline CDR1 is SGHVS and CDR2 is FQNEAQ. The CDR3 spells CASSIRTSGQETQYF. CDR3 in DNA: TGTGCCAGCAGCATCCGGACTAGCGGACAAGAGACCCAGTACTTC.

The rearrangement links TRBV28 to TRBJ2-7; D is unresolved. The CDR3 runs 16 residues. Trimming cost V 3 bases and J 0 bases, with 15 bases left between them. The V gene's germline CDR1 is MDHEN and CDR2 SYDVKM. The CDR3 reads CASSFFDRRYSYEQYF. Here the CDR3 DNA reads TGTGCCAGCAGTTTTTTCGATAGGCGATACTCCTACGAGCAGTACTTC.

This chain joins TRBV5-4 and TRBJ2-2; 7 nucleotides match TRBD1. The CDR3 loop spans 17 amino acids. Per germline, CDR1 SGHNT and CDR2 YYREEE (reference sequence). V shed 4 bases and J 4 bases; nucleotides not matched to a gene: 13. CDR3 DNA sequence: TGTGCCAGCAGCCCTAAGACAGGGCCTATGGGCACCGGGGAGCTGTTTTTT. The encoded protein is CASSPKTGPMGTGELFF.

This clone was counted only a few times. The chain couples TRBV2 to TRBJ2-7; 8 bases fit TRBD2. Germline V lookup: CDR1 SNHLY, CDR2 FYNNEI. After removal of 7 bases from V and 0 bases from J, the junction contained 5 bases not matched to a gene. The CDR3 covers 14 residues. This chain's CDR3 is CASNAGGPSYEQYF. The CDR3 region has the DNA TGTGCCAGCAACGCGGGGGGTCCCTCCTACGAGCAGTACTTC. The full variable domain, in which reference TRBV2 and TRBJ2-7 provide the parts outside the CDR3, is EPEVTQTPSHQVTQMGQEVILRCVPISNHLYFYWYRQILGQKVEFLVSFYNNEISEKSEIFDDQFSVERPDGSNFTLKIRSTKLEDSAMYFCASNAGGPSYEQYFGPGTRLTVT.

The V gene is TRBV18, the J gene TRBJ2-7, with D possibly matching TRBD1 (5 bases). V was cut by 6 bases and J by 0 bases, with 18 bases left in between. The CDR3 sequence is 16 residues long. CDR1 and CDR2 (germline): KGHSH, LQKENI. CDR3 in DNA: TGTGCCAGCTCCCCCTCGGCCCCAGGGCACTCCTACGAGCAGTACTTC. This encodes CASSPSAPGHSYEQYF.

The chain uses TRBV18 and TRBJ1-3, with TRBD1 identical over 8 bases. Germline V gives CDR1 KGHSH, CDR2 LQKENI. Trimming took 4 bases from V and 3 from J; bases not matched to a gene: 5. The CDR3 is 15 residues long. The CDR3 here is CASSLSDRGGNTIYF. DNA for the CDR3: TGTGCCAGCTCACTCTCCGACAGGGGTGGAAACACCATATATTTT. The full variable domain, rest sourced from reference TRBV18 and TRBJ1-3, is NAGVMQNPRHLVRRRGQEARLRCSPMKGHSHVYWYRQLPEEGLKFMVYLQKENIIDESGMPKERFSAEFPKEGPSILRIQQVVRGDSAAYFCASSLSDRGGNTIYFGEGSWLTVV.

This chain uses TRBV5-1 with TRBJ2-3; TRBD2 is a possible D gene (5 bases). The CDR3 contains 16 residues. Trimming cost V 0 bases and J 0 bases, with 11 bases left between them. Germline assignment: CDR1 SGHRS and CDR2 YFSETQ. The CDR3 bases are TGCGCCAGCAGCTTGGGGACTGTGCGGAGCACAGATACGCAGTATTTT. This encodes CASSLGTVRSTDTQYF.

This chain joins TRBV5-1 and TRBJ2-3, with a possible D match to TRBD1 (6 bases). CDR1 SGHRS and CDR2 YFSETQ come from the germline V gene. V lost 4 bases and J 0 bases, leaving 18 bases between the germline ends. This CDR3 region has 17 residues. This CDR3 is CASSATYRALSTDTQYF. CDR3 in DNA: TGCGCCAGCAGCGCGACGTACAGGGCCCTTAGCACAGATACGCAGTATTTT.

The chain employs TRBV5-8 and TRBJ2-7, with 11 nucleotides matching TRBD1. The CDR3 runs to 16 residues. Looked up from germline, CDR1 is SGHTS and CDR2 is YDEGEE. V lost 5 bases and J lost 0; bases outside the gene matches: 7. The CDR3 coding sequence is TGTGCCAGCAGTAGTGGACAGGGGGCAAACTCCTACGAGCAGTACTTC. The encoded protein is CASSSGQGANSYEQYF. Full variable domain (outside the CDR3, taken from reference TRBV5-8 and TRBJ2-7): EAGVTQSPTHLIKTRGQQATLRCSPISGHTSVYWYQQALGLGLQFLLWYDEGEERNRGNFPPRFSGRQFPNYSSELNVNALELEDSALYLCASSSGQGANSYEQYFGPGTRLTVT.

This clone was recorded a few times. This rearrangement joins TRBV10-3 to TRBJ2-7, with 7 positions matching TRBD1. This CDR3 is 16 amino acids long. V was clipped by 3 bases and J by 0 bases; unmatched bases: 8. CDR1 and CDR2 from the germline V gene are ENHRY and SYGVKD. CDR3: CAISDADRVVSYEQYF. The CDR3 DNA is TGTGCCATCAGTGATGCAGACAGGGTCGTCTCCTACGAGCAGTACTTC.

The chain joins TRBV30 to TRBJ2-5, with 10 bases aligning to TRBD1. The tail of the sequence fits TRBJ2-7 better, so the J call may be wrong. Germline V gives CDR1 GTSNPN, CDR2 SVGIG (reference sequence). The CDR3 covers 12 residues. CDR3: CAWDRGPYEQYF. As DNA, the CDR3 is TGTGCCTGGGACAGGGGGCCCTACGAGCAGTACTTC.

This chain joins TRBV10-1 and TRBJ1-6; unclear D gene. Per germline, CDR1 WNHNN and CDR2 SYGVQD (reference sequence). The CDR3 is made up of 13 amino acids. Trimming left V 8 bases short and J 7 bases short, with 12 bases between. Written as DNA, the CDR3 is TGCGCCAGCGCGGCAGGATACAATTCACCCCTCCACTTT. It codes for CASAAGYNSPLHF.

The rearrangement uses TRBV28 and TRBJ1-2; D is perhaps TRBD1 (6 bases). This CDR3 is built from 16 residues. Looked up from germline, CDR1 is MDHEN and CDR2 is SYDVKM. V was pared by 5 bases and J by 13 bases, with 29 bases between. The CDR3 sequence is CASSPPDGGRISPITF. CDR3 nucleotide sequence: TGTGCCAGCAGTCCCCCGGATGGGGGGCGGATTTCCCCCATCACCTTC.

This chain uses TRBV7-2 with TRBJ2-2; tentatively, D is TRBD2 (6 bases). The CDR3 is 15 amino acids. Germline values: CDR1 SGHTA, CDR2 FQGNSA. V was shortened by 4 bases and J by 5 bases, with 14 bases between the two germline ends. DNA of the CDR3: TGTGCCAGCAGCTGGGGCGGGATGAGAACCGGGGAGCTGTTTTTT. Its translation is CASSWGGMRTGELFF.

Concerning this clone: This likely traces to a read error, being one base from a far larger clone. This chain uses TRBV30 with TRBJ1-1; 8 bases are shared with TRBD1. Germline CDR1 reads GTSNPN; CDR2 reads SVGIG (reference sequence). With V trimmed by 5 bases and J by 4 bases, 6 bases remained unmatched. CDR3 length: 13 residues. In DNA form, the CDR3 reads TGTGCCTGGGGGACAGGAATTATCACTGAAGCTTTCTTT. Its translation is CAWGTGIITEAFF. The variable domain in full, completed from reference TRBV30 and TRBJ1-1, reads SQTIHQWPATLVQPVGSPLSLECTVEGTSNPNLYWYRQAAGRGLQLLFYSVGIGQISSEVPQNLSASRPQDRQFILSSKKLLLSDSGFYLCAWGTGIITEAFFGQGTRLTVV.

This clone showed up just a few times. The chain couples TRBV5-6 to TRBJ2-5; D tentatively fits TRBD1 or TRBD2 (5 bases each). CDR1 is SGHDT, CDR2 YYEEEE, per germline. The CDR3 extends over 18 amino acids. V was shortened by 4 bases and J by 2 bases, with 24 bases between the two germline ends. The CDR3 here is CASSARTAGATKQETQYF. Written as DNA, the CDR3 is TGTGCCAGCAGCGCAAGGACCGCCGGGGCCACTAAACAAGAGACCCAGTACTTC.

CDR3 region: CASSKTGVAGANVLTF. For the CDR3, the DNA is TGTGCCAGCAGCAAGACAGGGGTAGCTGGGGCCAACGTCCTGACTTTC. The gene calls are TRBV28 and TRBJ2-6, with 8 bases lining up with TRBD1. The germline V gene has CDR1 MDHEN and CDR2 SYDVKM. The CDR3 sequence is 16 residues long. V lost 6 bases and J lost 2; bases outside the gene matches: 6.

The chain is built from TRBV28 and TRBJ2-5; tentatively, D is TRBD2 (6 bases). V gave up 6 bases and J gave up 4 bases, with 15 bases separating them. The CDR3 is 14 amino acids. The V gene's germline CDR1 is MDHEN and CDR2 SYDVKM. Here the CDR3 DNA reads TGTGCCAGCAGGGGGGGTTGGGGTGGAGAGACCCAGTACTTC. It translates to CASRGGWGGETQYF.

V usage is TRBV27 and J usage is TRBJ2-7, with D perhaps being TRBD1 or TRBD2 (5 bases each). There are 15 residues in the CDR3. Germline CDR1 and CDR2: MNHEY and SMNVEV (reference sequence). Trimming removed 0 bases from V and 7 bases from J, with 16 bases in between. The CDR3 DNA sequence: TGTGCCAGCAGTTTATCCCCCCTGGGGGTTTGGGAGCAGTACTTC. It encodes CASSLSPLGVWEQYF.

This chain joins TRBV5-8 and TRBJ2-1; 14 nucleotides match TRBD2. The V segment lost 4 bases and the J segment 8 bases; nucleotides outside the gene matches: 8. The CDR3 runs 16 residues. Germline V lookup: CDR1 SGHTS, CDR2 YDEGEE. This CDR3 is CASSQTGTSGRYEQFF. In DNA, the CDR3 is TGTGCCAGCAGCCAAACCGGGACTAGCGGGAGATATGAGCAGTTCTTC.

This clone was detected ten times or more. V gene TRBV5-6 combines with J gene TRBJ2-2; no firm D call. Germline-derived CDR1 and CDR2 are SGHDT and YYEEEE. Between the trimmed V and J ends, which lost 2 bases and 9 bases, there was a span of 5 bases. This CDR3 has 11 residues. The chain's CDR3 is CASSLRRELFF. CDR3 coding DNA: TGTGCCAGCAGCTTACGACGGGAGCTGTTTTTT.

The rearrangement links TRBV28 to TRBJ2-5; 9 nucleotides agree with TRBD2. The CDR3 is made up of 15 amino acids. Germline CDR1 is MDHEN and CDR2 is SYDVKM. After removal of 6 bases from V and 2 bases from J, the junction contained 7 bases not matched to a gene. This CDR3 reads CASRGSGRTQETQYF. In nucleotides, the CDR3 is TGTGCCAGCAGAGGTAGCGGGAGAACTCAAGAGACCCAGTACTTC.

The chain is built from TRBV9 and TRBJ2-1, with D possibly being TRBD1 (5 bases). V shed 0 bases and J shed 6 bases, with 10 bases lying between them. The CDR3 loop spans 14 amino acids. Per the germline V gene, CDR1 is SGDLS and CDR2 is YYNGEE. The CDR3 is CASSVEGRGNEQFF. As DNA, the CDR3 is TGTGCCAGCAGCGTAGAAGGTAGGGGCAATGAGCAGTTCTTC.